The 7 T cell receptor beta chains below were found in one sample sequenced in a study of blood T cells in healthy people across ages. A second PCR of roughly 7 to 11 cycles used a sample-barcoded 5' primer and a J-beta primer mix. TCRdb independently ran MiXCR on the 5' RACE reads; one entry per CDR3 protein. The table includes some 1.7 million distinct CDR3 sequences, roughly 27% detected once. Sequences were obtained from blood. These receptors were taken from a woman in her twenties or thirties in good health.

Remarks on this clonotype: One junction end does not reproduce the germline sequence, and a read error may be involved. The chain employs TRBV6-6 and TRBJ2-4; TRBD1 matches at 9 bases. TRBJ2-7 matches the DNA end more closely, so the J call is doubtful. There are 15 residues in the CDR3. CDR1 is MNHNY, CDR2 SVGAGI, per germline (reference sequence). As DNA, the CDR3 is TGTACCAGCTCGAACCGGGACAGGGCTTCCTACGAGCAGTACTTC. This translates into CTSSNRDRASYEQYF.

This clonotype was recorded many times. V and J are TRBV6-2 or TRBV6-3 and TRBJ2-1; D not certain. V was trimmed by 3 bases and J by 4 bases, leaving 7 bases between them. Germline CDR1 MNHEY, CDR2 SVGEGT. The CDR3 length is 13 residues. This CDR3 reads CASSYGVYNEQFF. CDR3 bases: TGTGCCAGCAGTTATGGAGTTTACAATGAGCAGTTCTTC.

This clonotype was observed a few times. The chain has TRBV7-9 and TRBJ1-5; D not resolved. The CDR3 runs 17 residues. Germline V lookup: CDR1 SEHNR, CDR2 FQNEAQ (reference sequence). Trimming shortened V by 5 bases and J by 2 bases, and 19 bases separated the two germline ends. CDR3 region: CASSRSGGVFGNQPQHF. For the CDR3, the DNA is TGTGCCAGCAGCCGCTCCGGTGGGGTATTTGGCAATCAGCCCCAGCATTTT. Based on the CDR3 plus reference TRBV7-9 and TRBJ1-5, the full variable domain is DTGVSQNPRHKITKRGQNVTFRCDPISEHNRLYWYRQTLGQGPEFLTYFQNEAQLEKSRLLSDRFSAERPKGSFSTLEIQRTEQGDSAMYLCASSRSGGVFGNQPQHFGDGTRLSIL.

This sequence joins TRBV4-1 and TRBJ2-5; TRBD2 agrees at 7 bases. The J call may not be correct, given that the DNA end is closer to TRBJ2-7. This CDR3 has 14 amino acids. Per the germline V gene, CDR1 is MGHRA and CDR2 is YSYEKL. DNA of the CDR3: TGCGCCAGCAGCCCTCGACAAAGGGAGGGCGAGCAGTACTTC. Protein product: CASSPRQREGEQYF.

This clonotype was picked up a small number of times. The chain recombines TRBV12-3 or TRBV12-4 with TRBJ2-6; D remains ambiguous. V was cut by 5 bases and J by 10 bases, with 6 bases left in between. The CDR3 loop spans 11 amino acids. The CDR3: CASSPLNVLTF. In DNA form, the CDR3 reads TGTGCCAGCAGTCCATTAAACGTCCTGACTTTC.

This clonotype was detected only a few times. This chain links TRBV3-1 with TRBJ1-1, with TRBD1 matching over 9 bases. There are 16 residues in the CDR3. Germline V gene sequence: CDR1 LGHDT, CDR2 YNNKEL (reference sequence). J lost 10 bases, V lost 1 base, and 13 bases had no gene match. The CDR3 here is CASSQGLRTGAWSAFF. The CDR3 DNA reads as TGTGCCAGCAGCCAAGGGCTACGGACAGGGGCCTGGTCAGCTTTCTTT.

With respect to this clonotype: At one boundary the junction diverges from the germline segment, which might be a read error. The chain links TRBV7-2 to TRBJ2-2, with TRBD2 matching over 7 bases. Germline assignment: CDR1 SGHTA and CDR2 FQGNSA. This CDR3 comprises 14 residues. In DNA form, the CDR3 reads TGTGCCGGCAGCTCCAGTAGCGGGACCGGGGAGCTGTTTTTT. Translating it yields CAGSSSSGTGELFF.